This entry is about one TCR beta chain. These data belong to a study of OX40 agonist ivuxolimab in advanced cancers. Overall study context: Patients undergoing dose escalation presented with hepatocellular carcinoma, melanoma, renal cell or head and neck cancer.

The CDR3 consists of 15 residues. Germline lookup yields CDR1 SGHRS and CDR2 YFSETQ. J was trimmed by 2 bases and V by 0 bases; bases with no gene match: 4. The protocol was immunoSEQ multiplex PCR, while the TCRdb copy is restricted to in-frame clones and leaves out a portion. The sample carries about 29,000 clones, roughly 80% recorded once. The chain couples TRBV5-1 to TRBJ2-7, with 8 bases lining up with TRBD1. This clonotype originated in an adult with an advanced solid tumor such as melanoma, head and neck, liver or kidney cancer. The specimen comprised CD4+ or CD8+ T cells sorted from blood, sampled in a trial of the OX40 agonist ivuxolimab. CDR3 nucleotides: TGCGCCAGCAGCTTGGTAGGGACAGGAGCCTACGAGCAGTACTTC. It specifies CASSLVGTGAYEQYF.